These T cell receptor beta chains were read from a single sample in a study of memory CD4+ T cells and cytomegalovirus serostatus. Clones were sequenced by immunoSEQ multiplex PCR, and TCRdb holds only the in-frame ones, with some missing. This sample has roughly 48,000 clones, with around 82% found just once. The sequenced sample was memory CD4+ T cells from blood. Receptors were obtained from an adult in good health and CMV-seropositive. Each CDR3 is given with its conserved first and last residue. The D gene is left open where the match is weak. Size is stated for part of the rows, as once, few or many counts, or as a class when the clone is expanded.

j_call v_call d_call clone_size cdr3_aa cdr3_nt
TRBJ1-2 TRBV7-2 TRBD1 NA CASSATGGVGGYTF TGTGCCAGCAGCGCCACAGGGGGCGTCGGTGGCTACACCTTC
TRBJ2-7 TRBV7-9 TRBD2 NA CASSLGLAGDLDEQYF TGTGCCAGCAGCCTTGGACTAGCGGGAGACCTCGACGAGCAGTACTTC
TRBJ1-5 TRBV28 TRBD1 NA CASSTLHRGLDQPQHF TGTGCCAGCAGTACCCTCCACAGGGGTTTGGATCAGCCCCAGCATTTT
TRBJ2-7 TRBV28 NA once CASSLQDYEQYF TGTGCCAGCAGTTTGCAGGACTACGAGCAGTACTTC
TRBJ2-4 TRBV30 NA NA CAWGPPGSAKNIQYF TGTGCCTGGGGGCCTCCAGGGTCCGCCAAAAACATTCAGTACTTC
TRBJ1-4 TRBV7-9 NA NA CASALQGANEKLFF TGTGCCAGCGCCTTACAGGGAGCTAATGAAAAACTGTTTTTT
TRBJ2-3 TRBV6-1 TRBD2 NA CASKEAGGYTDTQYF TGTGCCAGCAAAGAAGCGGGGGGGTACACAGATACGCAGTATTTT
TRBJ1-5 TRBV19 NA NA CASTPRRGGGNQPQHF TGTGCCAGTACCCCGAGACGAGGGGGGGGAAATCAGCCCCAGCATTTT
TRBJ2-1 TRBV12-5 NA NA CASGLPQVSSYNEQFF TGTGCTAGTGGTTTGCCACAGGTCAGCTCCTACAATGAGCAGTTCTTC
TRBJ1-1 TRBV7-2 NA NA CASSLALDGTEAFF TGTGCCAGCAGCTTAGCTTTGGACGGCACTGAAGCTTTCTTT
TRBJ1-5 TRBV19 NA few CASSIWGDQPQHF TGTGCCAGTAGTATTTGGGGGGATCAGCCCCAGCATTTT
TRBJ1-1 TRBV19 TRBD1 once CATGPRGRTEAFF TGTGCCACTGGACCCAGGGGGCGCACTGAAGCTTTCTTT
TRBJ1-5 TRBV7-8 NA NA CASSAGESEPQHF TGTGCCAGCAGCGCAGGGGAGTCGGAGCCCCAGCATTTT
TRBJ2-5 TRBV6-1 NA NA CASSPGGGRETQYF TGTGCCAGCAGTCCAGGGGGGGGCCGAGAGACCCAGTACTTC
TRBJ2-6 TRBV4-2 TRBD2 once CASSQGTAGGPTGANVLTF TGTGCCAGCAGCCAAGGGACAGCGGGGGGGCCTACTGGGGCCAACGTCCTGACTTTC
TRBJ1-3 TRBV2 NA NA CASSEPVGLSGNTIYF TGTGCCAGCAGTGAGCCAGTGGGATTATCTGGAAACACCATATATTTT
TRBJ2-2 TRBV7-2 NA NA CASSDKVTTGELFF TGTGCCAGCAGCGACAAGGTGACCACCGGGGAGCTGTTTTTT